The TCR beta chain described here comes from a study of cytomegalovirus exposure and HLA in healthy donors. Note on this clone: The antigen remains undetermined.

Vbeta (60) and Jbeta (13) primers were used in the PCR. TCRdb's table, derived via immunoSEQ multiplex PCR, lists solely in-frame clones and lacks some. This sample has 200,000 to 250,000 clones, with 70% to 85% found just once. Whole-study results and caveats: In a later analysis, an Asian-associated ancestry cluster reportedly showed fewer N-insertions than the approximately 620-donor mean. A later analysis revealed that TCR association rates differed between HLA loci, peaking at DRB1 and bottoming out at HLA-C.

The sample comprised PBMCs. The source is a woman aged 40 to 50 in good health and CMV-seronegative.

CDR3 protein: CASSQVPRGQPQHF. The CDR3 DNA sequence: TGCGCCAGCAGCCAAGTCCCAAGGGGTCAGCCCCAGCATTTT. This chain joins TRBV4-3 and TRBJ1-5; TRBD1 is a possible D gene (5 bases). Germline CDR1 is LGHNA and CDR2 is YSLEER. V was trimmed by 1 base and J by 6 bases, leaving 10 bases between them. CDR3 length: 14 residues.